This is a list of T cell receptor beta chains from one sample in a study of T cells in Graves' hyperthyroidism and ophthalmopathy. TCRdb ran MiXCR on the multiplex PCR reads and lists one entry per CDR3 protein. The sample has roughly 500,000 distinct CDR3 sequences; approximately 48% are singletons. Sequencing input: peripheral blood or thyroid tissue (not recorded which). The receptor set was obtained from an adult woman with Graves' disease, either hyperthyroidism or ophthalmopathy (not recorded which). CDR3s include the opening cysteine and the closing phenylalanine or tryptophan. A D gene is named only where the DNA matches it firmly. Some rows mark clone size as missing; the rest say once, few, many or name a class of expanded clone.

d_gene: -
abundance: few
v_gene: TRBV10-3
j_gene: TRBJ2-7
CDR3nt: TGTGCCATCAGTGAGCGGTCGGGCAGGACCGAGCAGTACTTC
CDR3aa: CAISERSGRTEQYF

d_gene: -
abundance: few
v_gene: TRBV5-1
j_gene: TRBJ2-7
CDR3nt: TGCGCCAGCAGCTTGGTTACGAGCTCCTACGAGCAGTACTTC
CDR3aa: CASSLVTSSYEQYF

d_gene: -
abundance: -
v_gene: TRBV9
j_gene: TRBJ1-1
CDR3nt: TGTGCCAGCAGTGACTTGGGCCTCTCAGGTGAAGCTTTCTTT
CDR3aa: CASSDLGLSGEAFF

d_gene: -
abundance: many
v_gene: TRBV6-2/TRBV6-3
j_gene: TRBJ1-2
CDR3nt: TGTGCCAGCAGCGAGAACCCCTCTTATGGCTACACCTTC
CDR3aa: CASSENPSYGYTF

d_gene: TRBD1
abundance: -
v_gene: TRBV7-9
j_gene: TRBJ1-1
CDR3nt: TGTGCCAGCAGCTTACCAGGGGGGGCGAGGGCTGAAGCTTTCTTT
CDR3aa: CASSLPGGARAEAFF

d_gene: -
abundance: many
v_gene: TRBV5-8
j_gene: TRBJ1-6
CDR3nt: TGTGCCAGCAGCTTGGGTCGGGGGAATTCACCCCTCCACTTT
CDR3aa: CASSLGRGNSPLHF

d_gene: -
abundance: few
v_gene: TRBV29-1
j_gene: TRBJ2-6
CDR3nt: TGCAGCGCCTGGAACGCTGGGGCCAACGTCCTGACTTTC
CDR3aa: CSAWNAGANVLTF

d_gene: TRBD2
abundance: -
v_gene: TRBV7-2
j_gene: TRBJ2-5
CDR3nt: TGTGCCAGCAGCTTACGGGCAGGGAGGGGAGAGACCCAGTACTTC
CDR3aa: CASSLRAGRGETQYF

d_gene: TRBD1
abundance: few
v_gene: TRBV20-1
j_gene: TRBJ1-2
CDR3nt: TGCAGTGCTAGATTGAGGTGGGACAGGGGTTATGGCTACACCTTC
CDR3aa: CSARLRWDRGYGYTF

d_gene: -
abundance: -
v_gene: TRBV29-1
j_gene: TRBJ1-1
CDR3nt: TGCAGCGGCGGGTTGGGGGCGTCGGGAACTGAAGCTTTCTTT
CDR3aa: CSGGLGASGTEAFF

d_gene: TRBD1
abundance: many
v_gene: TRBV7-8
j_gene: TRBJ1-2
CDR3nt: TGTGCCAGCAGCTCCAGCGGACAGGGGGCATGGGGCTACACCTTC
CDR3aa: CASSSSGQGAWGYTF